The sequence of this T cell receptor (beta chain) was determined in a study of beta chain features in type 1 diabetes. Study-wide results and limits: Cells that show high TCR expression could be over-represented by cDNA sequencing. In every one of the four CD4+ subsets, TCRB CDR3s were moderately but significantly shorter in Type 1 diabetes patients.

Germline V gene sequence: CDR1 LGHNA, CDR2 YSLEER. The CDR3 has 17 amino acids. Trimming pared 0 bases from V and 4 bases from J, leaving 16 bases between. Every donor had blood drawn once into heparin, around 120 mL on average. This clone showed up just a few times. Its antigen is undetermined. As every portion of the isolated RNA was reverse transcribed, the sequencing read expressed TCRB transcripts. Reads from naive, central memory and regulatory T cell samples averaged roughly 3.6 million. Profiled with immunoSEQ multiplex PCR; TCRdb holds only in-frame clones, not every one. The data show around 690,000 clones, approximately 13% seen once.

J is TRBJ1-5 and V is TRBV4-3, with D unclear. This clonotype was sampled from a man between 25 and 39 years old with type 1 diabetes. Sequenced input: naive CD4+ T cells from blood. In nucleotides, the CDR3 is TGCGCCAGCAGCCAAGATCCCATGGAGGGTTGGAATCAGCCCCAGCATTTT. This sequence encodes CASSQDPMEGWNQPQHF.